This record concerns one TCR beta chain sequence. Its matching antigen is unknown. The CDR3 totals 11 residues. CDR1 and CDR2 (germline): SGHDN, FVKESK. The J segment lost 11 bases and the V segment lost 5 bases, leaving 3 bases of the junction unmatched. The data were obtained in a study of CD8 T cells in Susac syndrome. The authors reverse transcribed 0.5 to 1 ug RNA with random hexamers. The CDR3 of TCR beta was amplified by immunoSEQ multiplex PCR across 54 Vbeta and 13 Jbeta. TCRdb used MiXCR to reprocess the immunoSEQ multiplex PCR reads, holding one entry per CDR3 protein. Of about 200,000 distinct CDR3 sequences in the sample, roughly 96% are singletons; the top ten hold 0.1%. Study results and limitations: By the study's own acknowledgment, its TCR sequencing and HLA analysis included relatively few individuals.

The chain has TRBV14 and TRBJ2-3, with 8 bases fitting TRBD2. The sequence derives from a human donor in good health. The specimen sequenced was CD4+ T cells from PBMCs. This CDR3 is CASSIAGWQYF. In DNA form, the CDR3 reads TGTGCCAGCAGCATAGCGGGATGGCAGTATTTT. The full variable domain, in which reference TRBV14 and TRBJ2-3 provide the parts outside the CDR3, is EAGVTQFPSHSVIEKGQTVTLRCDPISGHDNLYWYRRVMGKEIKFLLHFVKESKQDESGMPNNRFLAERTGGTYSTLKVQPAELEDSGVYFCASSIAGWQYFGPGTRLTVL.